This TCR beta chain stems from a study of T cell changes during pregnancy in multiple sclerosis. V lost 3 bases to trimming and J lost 8 bases, with 18 bases between them. Germline CDR1 is SGDLS and CDR2 is YYNGEE. This CDR3 has 14 amino acids. The method was immunoSEQ multiplex PCR; TCRdb's version includes in-frame clones alone and lacks a portion of them. The sample has 80,000 or so clones, 92% seen once. This clonotype was sampled from a female donor with multiple sclerosis, enrolled in a pregnancy study. The sample consisted of peripheral blood, taken before pregnancy. This chain joins TRBV9 and TRBJ2-7; a possible D gene is TRBD2 (5 bases). This CDR3 is CASSESGAPRKQYF. As DNA, the CDR3 is TGTGCCAGCAGCGAAAGCGGAGCCCCTAGGAAGCAGTACTTC.